This T cell receptor (beta chain) originates from a study of read filtering for tumor transcriptome and immune sequencing. Study-wide context: Revised staging placed 8 or 9 patients in R-ISS I, about 16 in II, about 7 in III.

Note on this clonotype: Being one base from a much bigger clone, this may be a read error.

This library used 300 to 500 ng RNA and molecular barcoded adaptors spanning alpha/delta and beta/gamma chains. MiXCR, applied by TCRdb to the reads, yields one record per CDR3 protein. This sample carries more than 35,000 distinct CDR3 sequences, roughly 13% of them seen once, and the ten largest clones take roughly 40%. Trimming took off 5 bases at V and 4 bases at J, with 11 bases between the two ends. Germline V gives CDR1 MNHNS, CDR2 SASEGT. This CDR3 is built from 13 residues. Sequencing was done on a sample of a population of CD138-negative cells sorted from bone marrow. The chain has TRBV6-1 and TRBJ1-2; D possibly corresponds to TRBD1 (6 bases). The sequence was obtained from a donor at least 40 years old with multiple myeloma. The DNA for the CDR3 is TGTGCCAGCAGTTGGGGGCCGGGCTATGGCTACACCTTC. Protein sequence: CASSWGPGYGYTF.